The clone carrying this T cell receptor (beta chain) was counted between two and nine times. Its antigen remains unidentified. V shed 0 bases and J shed 3 bases, with 10 bases lying between them. In germline, CDR1 is SGHRS, CDR2 YFSETQ. This CDR3 comprises 14 residues. There were at least 5 micrograms of total RNA extracted from every sample. The data stem from a study of blood T cells in healthy people across ages. Using a J-beta primer mix together with a sample-barcoded 5' primer, a second PCR was run for roughly 7 to 12 cycles. A single record per CDR3 protein comes from TCRdb applying MiXCR to the 5' RACE reads. The profile shows roughly 1,500,000 distinct CDR3 sequences, roughly 45% of them singletons. Overall study results and limits: The percentage of naive T cells correlated strongly with TCR beta diversity.

This chain joins TRBV5-1 and TRBJ2-7, with D hard to call. The sample consisted of blood. The clonotype comes from a woman under 30 in good health. CDR3 in amino acids: CASSLADGFYEQYF. The CDR3 coding sequence is TGCGCCAGCAGCTTGGCGGACGGCTTCTACGAGCAGTACTTC.